Detailed here is one T cell receptor (beta chain). The antigen remains undetermined. Generated by immunoSEQ multiplex PCR, the TCRdb table keeps only in-frame clones and is missing some. The profile shows some 2,000,000 clones, approximately 95% of them singletons. Germline values: CDR1 SGHTA, CDR2 FQGTGA. V was clipped by 5 bases and J by 5 bases, with 11 bases between them. The CDR3 runs to 13 residues. This sample is drawn from a study of shared clonotypes between healthy human individuals. Regarding the study as a whole: An effect of sequencing depth on clonotype sharing among donors was expected.

Within Nashville, Tennessee resided all donors, each a Caucasian adult. The source material was naive CD4+ T cells sorted from blood. Sample subset: CD45RA+ positively selected. This receptor was obtained from a man younger than 30 in good health. The chain is built from TRBV7-3 and TRBJ2-3; D unresolved. DNA for the CDR3: TGTGCCAGCAGCCCCATAACTGGAGATACGCAGTATTTT. Protein sequence: CASSPITGDTQYF.